This is a list of T cell receptor beta chains from one sample in a study of T cell responses to AZD1222 COVID-19 vaccine. Libraries were prepared by immunoSEQ multiplex PCR; TCRdb keeps only in-frame clonotypes and omits some of them. The data contain about 130,000 clones, 92% of them singletons. The source material was peripheral blood, sampled 28 days after the second AZD1222 dose. Receptors originate from an adult who received the AZD1222 COVID-19 vaccine. The CDR3 runs from the conserved cysteine through the conserved F or W. D genes are given only for firm matches. The size field is filled for only some rows; it gives once, few, many or a size class.

J gene: TRBJ2-7; V gene: TRBV5-6; clone size: NA; D gene: NA; CDR3 DNA: TGTGCCAGCAGCACGGTAGCTCAGGGTTACGAGCAGTACTTC; CDR3 protein: CASSTVAQGYEQYF
J gene: TRBJ1-2; V gene: TRBV27; clone size: NA; D gene: TRBD1; CDR3 DNA: TGTGCCAGCAGTTTCAGGGGGCGCGGTGGCTACACCTTC; CDR3 protein: CASSFRGRGGYTF
J gene: TRBJ1-1; V gene: TRBV12-3/TRBV12-4; clone size: few; D gene: NA; CDR3 DNA: TGTGCCAGCAGTTTTACCCAGGGCTATGAAGCTTTCTTT; CDR3 protein: CASSFTQGYEAFF
J gene: TRBJ2-1; V gene: TRBV30; clone size: NA; D gene: TRBD2; CDR3 DNA: TGTGCCTGGAGTCAAGGAGCGGGGGAGTCTGGTGAGCAGTTCTTC; CDR3 protein: CAWSQGAGESGEQFF
J gene: TRBJ1-2; V gene: TRBV28; clone size: NA; D gene: TRBD1; CDR3 DNA: TGTGCCAGCAGCCAGACGACAGGGATTAACTATGGCTACACCTTC; CDR3 protein: CASSQTTGINYGYTF
J gene: TRBJ1-1; V gene: TRBV19; clone size: NA; D gene: NA; CDR3 DNA: TGTGCCATCCGGACCGAACAGGGTAGGGACACTGAAGCTTTCTTT; CDR3 protein: CAIRTEQGRDTEAFF
J gene: TRBJ1-1; V gene: TRBV3-1/TRBV3-2; clone size: NA; D gene: TRBD1; CDR3 DNA: TGTGCCAGCAGCCAAAGTATACAGGGGGCCACTGAAGCTTTCTTT; CDR3 protein: CASSQSIQGATEAFF
J gene: TRBJ1-4; V gene: TRBV7-9; clone size: once; D gene: NA; CDR3 DNA: TGTGCCAGCAGCTTAGGGGACCCAACTAATGAAAAACTGTTTTTT; CDR3 protein: CASSLGDPTNEKLFF
J gene: TRBJ1-2; V gene: TRBV7-9; clone size: few; D gene: NA; CDR3 DNA: TGTGCCAGCAGCTTAGGGGGCGGGACTTCGGATGGCTACACCTTC; CDR3 protein: CASSLGGGTSDGYTF
J gene: TRBJ2-7; V gene: TRBV11-3; clone size: NA; D gene: NA; CDR3 DNA: TGTGCCAGCAGCCCCGTAGTGCACAGGATCTCCTACGAGCAGTACTTC; CDR3 protein: CASSPVVHRISYEQYF
J gene: TRBJ2-1; V gene: TRBV24-1; clone size: NA; D gene: NA; CDR3 DNA: TGTGCCACCAGTGACCCCCTTGGAGGGGCCGTGGTTGAGCAGTTCTTC; CDR3 protein: CATSDPLGGAVVEQFF
J gene: TRBJ2-1; V gene: TRBV10-3; clone size: once; D gene: NA; CDR3 DNA: TGTGCCATCAGTGAGCCGTCTGTCAATGAGCAGTTCTTC; CDR3 protein: CAISEPSVNEQFF
J gene: TRBJ2-1; V gene: TRBV18; clone size: NA; D gene: TRBD2; CDR3 DNA: TGTGCCAGCTCACCACGGATAGCGGGAGGACTCTCCTACAATGAGCAGTTCTTC; CDR3 protein: CASSPRIAGGLSYNEQFF
J gene: TRBJ2-1; V gene: TRBV7-8; clone size: few; D gene: NA; CDR3 DNA: TGTGCCAGCAGCTTGCTGGGCCAACTCAGTGAGCAGTTCTTC; CDR3 protein: CASSLLGQLSEQFF
J gene: TRBJ1-1; V gene: TRBV15; clone size: once; D gene: NA; CDR3 DNA: TGTGCCACCAGCAGAGGGGCGGCGAACACTGAAGCTTTCTTT; CDR3 protein: CATSRGAANTEAFF
J gene: TRBJ1-2; V gene: TRBV28; clone size: NA; D gene: NA; CDR3 DNA: TGTGCCAGCAGTTTATTCGCCTGGGGCTACACCTTC; CDR3 protein: CASSLFAWGYTF
J gene: TRBJ1-3; V gene: TRBV6-5; clone size: NA; D gene: TRBD1; CDR3 DNA: TGTGCCAGCAGTTCAGACAGGGCTAGGAACACCATATATTTT; CDR3 protein: CASSSDRARNTIYF
J gene: TRBJ2-3; V gene: TRBV11-2; clone size: NA; D gene: NA; CDR3 DNA: TGTGCCAGCAGCTTAGGGCGCCCGGGGGCTACAGATACGCAGTATTTT; CDR3 protein: CASSLGRPGATDTQYF
J gene: TRBJ2-7; V gene: TRBV7-2; clone size: NA; D gene: NA; CDR3 DNA: TGTGCCAGCAGCTTAGCGACACGGGGGGAGCAGTACTTC; CDR3 protein: CASSLATRGEQYF
J gene: TRBJ2-7; V gene: TRBV11-3; clone size: NA; D gene: NA; CDR3 DNA: TGTGCCAGCAGCTTTACCGGCAGCCTCTCGGGGCAGTACTTC; CDR3 protein: CASSFTGSLSGQYF
J gene: TRBJ2-2; V gene: TRBV6-1; clone size: NA; D gene: NA; CDR3 DNA: TGTGCCAGCAGTGATGAATACACCGGGGAGCTGTTTTTT; CDR3 protein: CASSDEYTGELFF
J gene: TRBJ1-1; V gene: TRBV2; clone size: once; D gene: TRBD1; CDR3 DNA: TGTGCCAGCAGCCGGGACAGCCCTGAAGCTTTCTTT; CDR3 protein: CASSRDSPEAFF
J gene: TRBJ1-3; V gene: TRBV30; clone size: NA; D gene: NA; CDR3 DNA: TGTGCCTGGAGGAGCTCTGGAAACACCATATATTTT; CDR3 protein: CAWRSSGNTIYF
J gene: TRBJ2-5; V gene: TRBV7-2; clone size: NA; D gene: NA; CDR3 DNA: TGTGCCAGCAGCTTCTTCGGGAGAGGGGAAGAGACCCAGTACTTC; CDR3 protein: CASSFFGRGEETQYF
J gene: TRBJ1-6; V gene: TRBV11-1; clone size: once; D gene: NA; CDR3 DNA: TGTGCCAGCAGCTTACAGATAGATAATTCACCCCTCCACTTT; CDR3 protein: CASSLQIDNSPLHF
J gene: TRBJ2-5; V gene: TRBV9; clone size: NA; D gene: NA; CDR3 DNA: TGTGCCAGCAGCGTAGGGGTTAGGCGTCAAGAGACCCAGTACTTC; CDR3 protein: CASSVGVRRQETQYF
J gene: TRBJ2-7; V gene: TRBV2; clone size: NA; D gene: NA; CDR3 DNA: TGTGCCAGCAGGTCCGACCCCTCCTACGAGCAGTACTTC; CDR3 protein: CASRSDPSYEQYF
J gene: TRBJ1-6; V gene: TRBV30; clone size: NA; D gene: NA; CDR3 DNA: TGTGCCTCCCGGGACAATAATTCACCCCTCCACTTT; CDR3 protein: CASRDNNSPLHF
J gene: TRBJ1-6; V gene: TRBV7-3; clone size: NA; D gene: NA; CDR3 DNA: TGTGCCAGCAGCTTAACGGGGAACAGGGTGAACTCACCCCTCCACTTT; CDR3 protein: CASSLTGNRVNSPLHF
J gene: TRBJ2-6; V gene: TRBV24-1; clone size: NA; D gene: NA; CDR3 DNA: TGTGCCACCAGCCCCGGACCCTTAATCCCTGGGGCCAACGTCCTGACTTTC; CDR3 protein: CATSPGPLIPGANVLTF
J gene: TRBJ1-1; V gene: TRBV7-9; clone size: NA; D gene: NA; CDR3 DNA: TGTGCCAGCAGCTCCGTGAACACTGAAGCTTTCTTT; CDR3 protein: CASSSVNTEAFF
J gene: TRBJ1-5; V gene: TRBV4-3; clone size: NA; D gene: NA; CDR3 DNA: TGCGCCAGCAGCCAAGTCCAGGTTGGTCAGCCCCAGCATTTT; CDR3 protein: CASSQVQVGQPQHF
J gene: TRBJ2-7; V gene: TRBV6-6; clone size: NA; D gene: NA; CDR3 DNA: TGTGCCAGCAAAGTTAGGGGCGGGACCTACGAGCAGTACTTC; CDR3 protein: CASKVRGGTYEQYF
J gene: TRBJ1-2; V gene: TRBV19; clone size: NA; D gene: NA; CDR3 DNA: TGTGCCAGTAGGGCAAGTTCTAACTATGGCTACACCTTC; CDR3 protein: CASRASSNYGYTF
J gene: TRBJ2-5; V gene: TRBV7-9; clone size: NA; D gene: NA; CDR3 DNA: TGTGCCAGCAGCTTAGTACCAGGGAAGGAGACCCAGTACTTC; CDR3 protein: CASSLVPGKETQYF
J gene: TRBJ2-2; V gene: TRBV29-1; clone size: NA; D gene: NA; CDR3 DNA: TGCAGCGTTCGACAGCGCCTTAACACCGGGGAGCTGTTTTTT; CDR3 protein: CSVRQRLNTGELFF
J gene: TRBJ2-1; V gene: TRBV6-5; clone size: once; D gene: NA; CDR3 DNA: TGTGCCACCACCCGGGGGAGCTCCTACAATGAGCAGTTCTTC; CDR3 protein: CATTRGSSYNEQFF
J gene: TRBJ1-1; V gene: TRBV20-1; clone size: NA; D gene: NA; CDR3 DNA: TGCAGTGCTTTTGAAGCTTTCTTT; CDR3 protein: CSAFEAFF
J gene: TRBJ2-7; V gene: TRBV11-2; clone size: NA; D gene: NA; CDR3 DNA: TGTGCCAGCAGCTTAGTTGGCTACGAGCAGTACTTC; CDR3 protein: CASSLVGYEQYF
J gene: TRBJ2-3; V gene: TRBV2; clone size: NA; D gene: NA; CDR3 DNA: TGTGCCAGCAGTACGGGACTTTTACCCACAGATACGCAGTATTTT; CDR3 protein: CASSTGLLPTDTQYF
J gene: TRBJ1-1; V gene: TRBV28; clone size: few; D gene: NA; CDR3 DNA: TGTGCCAGCAGTTTAGGAGGTATGAGGAACACTGAAGCTTTCTTT; CDR3 protein: CASSLGGMRNTEAFF
J gene: TRBJ1-1; V gene: TRBV25-1; clone size: NA; D gene: NA; CDR3 DNA: TGTGCCAGCAGTCCAGGCAGGGAGCGGGAAGCTTTCTTT; CDR3 protein: CASSPGREREAFF
J gene: TRBJ1-2; V gene: TRBV9; clone size: NA; D gene: NA; CDR3 DNA: TGTGCCAGCACTGACGGGAGCTATGGCTACACCTTC; CDR3 protein: CASTDGSYGYTF
J gene: TRBJ1-3; V gene: TRBV4-3; clone size: few; D gene: NA; CDR3 DNA: TGCGCCAGCAGCCAAGACGCGGCAGGGTCTAAACCTGGAAACACCATATATTTT; CDR3 protein: CASSQDAAGSKPGNTIYF
J gene: TRBJ1-6; V gene: TRBV5-1; clone size: few; D gene: TRBD1; CDR3 DNA: TGCGCCAGCAGCCCCGGGGACAGGTTGTATTCACCCCTCCACTTT; CDR3 protein: CASSPGDRLYSPLHF
J gene: TRBJ2-1; V gene: TRBV7-3; clone size: NA; D gene: TRBD2; CDR3 DNA: TGTGCCAGCAGCTCCCCGGGACTAGCCACCAATGAGCAGTTCTTC; CDR3 protein: CASSSPGLATNEQFF
J gene: TRBJ2-1; V gene: TRBV11-2; clone size: NA; D gene: NA; CDR3 DNA: TGTGCCAGCAGTTTCCCCCAGGCCCATGAGCAGTTCTTC; CDR3 protein: CASSFPQAHEQFF
J gene: TRBJ2-3; V gene: TRBV19; clone size: NA; D gene: NA; CDR3 DNA: TGTGCCAGTAGGCTACAGGGTATCACCACAGATACGCAGTATTTT; CDR3 protein: CASRLQGITTDTQYF
J gene: TRBJ1-1; V gene: TRBV6-5; clone size: NA; D gene: NA; CDR3 DNA: TGTGCCAGCAGTTACTCGGTAGCTCCGAACACTGAAGCTTTCTTT; CDR3 protein: CASSYSVAPNTEAFF
J gene: TRBJ2-1; V gene: TRBV18; clone size: NA; D gene: NA; CDR3 DNA: TGTGCCAGCTCACCAGTTCAGCGGACGAACCCCCATGAGCAGTTCTTC; CDR3 protein: CASSPVQRTNPHEQFF